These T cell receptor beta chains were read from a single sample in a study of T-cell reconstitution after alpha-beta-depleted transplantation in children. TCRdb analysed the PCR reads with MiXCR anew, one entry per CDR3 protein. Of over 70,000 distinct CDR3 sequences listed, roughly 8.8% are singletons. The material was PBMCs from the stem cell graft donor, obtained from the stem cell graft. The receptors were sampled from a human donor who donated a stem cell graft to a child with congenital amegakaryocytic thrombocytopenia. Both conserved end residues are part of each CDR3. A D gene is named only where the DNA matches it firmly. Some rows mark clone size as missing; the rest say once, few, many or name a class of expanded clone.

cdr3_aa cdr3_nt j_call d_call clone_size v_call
CSAEDGYNEQFF TGCAGTGCTGAGGACGGATACAATGAGCAGTTCTTC TRBJ2-1 . many TRBV20-1
CASSLRGLTGNTIYF TGTGCCAGCAGCTTGAGGGGATTGACAGGAAACACCATATATTTT TRBJ1-3 . many TRBV5-6
CASSKQGSETQYF TGTGCCAGCAGCAAACAGGGGTCGGAGACCCAGTACTTC TRBJ2-5 TRBD1 few TRBV5-4
CASSYSVRRTGSSPLHF TGTGCCAGCAGTTACTCGGTCCGGAGGACAGGGTCATCACCCCTCCACTTT TRBJ1-6 TRBD1 many TRBV6-5
CSARKAGTVGYRSPLHF TGCAGTGCTAGGAAAGCCGGGACAGTGGGCTATAGGTCACCCCTCCACTTT TRBJ1-6 TRBD1 many TRBV20-1
CASSTRGGQNEQFF TGTGCCAGCAGCACCCGGGGGGGCCAAAATGAGCAGTTCTTC TRBJ2-1 TRBD2 few TRBV7-6
CSARGMAAFYNSPLHF TGCAGTGCTAGAGGCATGGCAGCGTTTTATAATTCACCCCTCCACTTT TRBJ1-6 . many TRBV20-1
CASSLDGAGSNQPQHF TGCGCCAGCAGCTTGGACGGGGCGGGAAGCAATCAGCCCCAGCATTTT TRBJ1-5 . many TRBV5-1
CSAPRGLAGGVYNEQFF TGCAGTGCGCCAAGGGGACTAGCGGGCGGGGTCTACAATGAGCAGTTCTTC TRBJ2-1 TRBD2 many TRBV20-1
CAISEREGRNTEAFF TGTGCCATCAGTGAGAGGGAGGGACGGAACACTGAAGCTTTCTTT TRBJ1-1 . many TRBV10-3
CASSLGTSAYNEQFF TGTGCCAGCAGTTTGGGGACTAGCGCCTACAATGAGCAGTTCTTC TRBJ2-1 TRBD2 many TRBV6-2/TRBV6-3
CASREGTVINQPQHF TGTGCCAGCAGAGAGGGGACAGTTATCAATCAGCCCCAGCATTTT TRBJ1-5 TRBD1 many TRBV6-1
CASVGSGELFF TGTGCCAGCGTGGGTTCCGGGGAGCTGTTTTTT TRBJ2-2 . many TRBV12-3/TRBV12-4
CASSLGPGGDQPQHF TGCGCCAGCAGCTTGGGTCCGGGGGGCGATCAGCCCCAGCATTTT TRBJ1-5 . . TRBV5-1
CSVEGRGYGDTQYF TGCAGCGTTGAAGGTCGGGGGTACGGAGATACGCAGTATTTT TRBJ2-3 . many TRBV29-1
CASSLTRTGGGYGYTF TGTGCCAGCAGCCTTACCAGGACAGGGGGGGGCTATGGCTACACCTTC TRBJ1-2 TRBD1 many TRBV28
CASSLTTELYNEQFF TGCGCCAGCAGCTTGACAACAGAGCTTTACAATGAGCAGTTCTTC TRBJ2-1 . many TRBV5-1
CASSFDLGETQYF TGTGCCAGCAGCTTCGACTTGGGGGAGACCCAGTACTTC TRBJ2-5 . many TRBV7-9
CASSQDGAIGYGYTF TGTGCCAGCAGCCAAGATGGGGCGATTGGCTATGGCTACACCTTC TRBJ1-2 . . TRBV14
CASSLGLAGAHEQYF TGTGCCAGCAGTTTGGGACTAGCGGGAGCACACGAGCAGTACTTC TRBJ2-7 TRBD2 many TRBV12-3/TRBV12-4
CASTLTGFDGYTF TGTGCCAGCACCCTTACAGGGTTTGACGGCTACACCTTC TRBJ1-2 . many TRBV6-2/TRBV6-3
CASGGDRTDTQYF TGTGCCAGCGGGGGGGACCGCACAGATACGCAGTATTTT TRBJ2-3 TRBD2 many TRBV7-9
CASSEGPLGMAQYF TGTGCCAGCAGCGAAGGACCGCTGGGCATGGCCCAGTACTTC TRBJ2-5 . many TRBV7-2
CASSPGAGQPQHF TGTGCCAGCAGTCCGGGGGCTGGGCAGCCCCAGCATTTT TRBJ1-5 . . TRBV14
CASSPDYVKNIQYF TGTGCCAGCAGCCCGGATTATGTCAAAAACATTCAGTACTTC TRBJ2-4 . many TRBV7-2
CAGSGGGMGREKLFF TGTGCCGGTTCTGGGGGAGGCATGGGTCGTGAAAAACTGTTTTTT TRBJ1-4 . many TRBV6-1
CSAPRTGGLLSEAFF TGCAGTGCTCCTCGGACAGGGGGCCTTCTCTCTGAAGCTTTCTTT TRBJ1-1 TRBD1 many TRBV20-1
CATAREVNTDTQYF TGTGCCACCGCCCGGGAGGTGAACACAGATACGCAGTATTTT TRBJ2-3 TRBD2 many TRBV27
CASSQDGRAPGELFF TGCGCCAGCAGCCAAGACGGGAGGGCCCCCGGGGAGCTGTTTTTT TRBJ2-2 TRBD2 few TRBV4-3
CASIGTREKAYEQYF TGTGCCAGCATAGGGACCCGGGAGAAGGCCTACGAGCAGTACTTC TRBJ2-7 . many TRBV28
CSASRVPYTDTQYF TGCAGTGCTAGCAGGGTTCCTTACACAGATACGCAGTATTTT TRBJ2-3 . . TRBV20-1
CATSPGINYEQYF TGTGCCACCAGCCCCGGGATAAACTACGAGCAGTACTTC TRBJ2-7 . many TRBV15
CASSEAPGHYEQYF TGTGCCAGCAGTGAAGCCCCGGGACATTACGAGCAGTACTTC TRBJ2-7 . many TRBV2
CASSTYTEAFF TGTGCCAGCAGCACCTACACTGAAGCTTTCTTT TRBJ1-1 . many TRBV7-9
CASTSTGNQPQHF TGTGCCAGCACCTCGACAGGGAATCAGCCCCAGCATTTT TRBJ1-5 TRBD1 . TRBV2
CSARGGTSGSPYEQYF TGCAGTGCTAGGGGGGGGACTAGCGGGAGCCCTTACGAGCAGTACTTC TRBJ2-7 TRBD2 many TRBV20-1
CASSPIRSSYNEQFF TGTGCCAGCAGCCCCATCAGATCGTCCTACAATGAGCAGTTCTTC TRBJ2-1 . many TRBV7-2
CASSLLGSHQETQYF TGCGCCAGCAGCTTGTTAGGGAGCCACCAAGAGACCCAGTACTTC TRBJ2-5 . many TRBV5-1
CSARDEAAGGLSEQFF TGCAGTGCTAGAGATGAGGCAGCGGGGGGACTTTCTGAGCAGTTCTTC TRBJ2-1 TRBD2 many TRBV20-1
CASKGGHGQETQYF TGTGCCAGCAAAGGTGGACACGGACAAGAGACCCAGTACTTC TRBJ2-5 . few TRBV12-3/TRBV12-4
CSASWSVKLKDEQYF TGCAGTGCTAGTTGGTCAGTGAAGCTAAAGGACGAGCAGTACTTC TRBJ2-7 . many TRBV20-1
CASRSPGTWVIDGPHLAKNIQYF TGTGCCAGCAGATCGCCCGGGACATGGGTAATTGACGGGCCCCACCTAGCCAAAAACATTCAGTACTTC TRBJ2-4 . many TRBV6-4
CASSPSDRGKLFF TGTGCCAGCAGCCCGTCGGACAGGGGGAAACTGTTTTTT TRBJ1-4 TRBD1 many TRBV7-9
CSALNRVSTYSPLHF TGCAGTGCACTAAACAGGGTCTCAACCTATTCACCCCTCCACTTT TRBJ1-6 . many TRBV20-1
CASSLAAASPLHF TGTGCCAGCAGCTTAGCGGCTGCGTCACCCCTCCACTTT TRBJ1-6 . many TRBV7-8
CASSSLGGAPSTDTQYF TGTGCCAGCAGCTCGCTGGGAGGTGCGCCGAGCACAGATACGCAGTATTTT TRBJ2-3 . many TRBV7-3
CASSALDGNTEAFF TGCGCCAGCAGCGCACTGGACGGGAACACTGAAGCTTTCTTT TRBJ1-1 . many TRBV5-1